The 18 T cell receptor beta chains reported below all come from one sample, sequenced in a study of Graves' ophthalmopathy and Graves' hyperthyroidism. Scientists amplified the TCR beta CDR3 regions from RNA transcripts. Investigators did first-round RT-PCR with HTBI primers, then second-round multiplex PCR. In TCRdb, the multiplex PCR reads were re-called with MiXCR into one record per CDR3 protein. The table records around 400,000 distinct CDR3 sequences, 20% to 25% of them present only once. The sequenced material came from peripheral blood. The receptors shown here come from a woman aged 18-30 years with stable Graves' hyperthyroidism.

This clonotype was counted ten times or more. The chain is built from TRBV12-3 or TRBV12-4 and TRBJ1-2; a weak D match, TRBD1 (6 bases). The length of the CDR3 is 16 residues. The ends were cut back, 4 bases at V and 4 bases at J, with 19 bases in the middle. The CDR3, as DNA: TGTGCCAGCAGTTCGGCCGTAAGGGGGGTAGGCTATGGCTACACCTTC. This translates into CASSSAVRGVGYGYTF.

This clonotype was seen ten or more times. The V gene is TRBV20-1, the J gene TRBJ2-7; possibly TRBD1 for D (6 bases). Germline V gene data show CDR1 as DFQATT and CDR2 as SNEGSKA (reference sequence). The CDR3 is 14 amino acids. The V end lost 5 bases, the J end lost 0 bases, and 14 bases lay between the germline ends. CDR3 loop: CSADSRGASYEQYF. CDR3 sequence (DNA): TGCAGTGCTGACTCCAGGGGTGCCTCCTACGAGCAGTACTTC.

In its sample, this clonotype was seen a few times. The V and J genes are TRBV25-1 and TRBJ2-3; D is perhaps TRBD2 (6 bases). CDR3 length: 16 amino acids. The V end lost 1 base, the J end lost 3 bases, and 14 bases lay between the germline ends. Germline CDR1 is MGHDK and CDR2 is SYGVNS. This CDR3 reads CASSESAGTGTDTQYF. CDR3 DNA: TGTGCCAGCAGTGAATCGGCGGGAACGGGTACAGATACGCAGTATTTT. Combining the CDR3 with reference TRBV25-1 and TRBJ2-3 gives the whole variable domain EADIYQTPRYLVIGTGKKITLECSQTMGHDKMYWYQQDPGMELHLIHYSYGVNSTEKGDLSSESTVSRIRTEHFPLTLESARPSHTSQYLCASSESAGTGTDTQYFGPGTRLTVL.

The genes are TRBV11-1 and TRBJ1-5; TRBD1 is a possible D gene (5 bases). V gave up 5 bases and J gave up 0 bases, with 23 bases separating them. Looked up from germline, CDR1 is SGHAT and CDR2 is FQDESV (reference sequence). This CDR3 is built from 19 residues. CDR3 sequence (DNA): TGTGCCAGCAGCCATGCCCTAATACAGGATTCCTATAGCAATCAGCCCCAGCATTTT. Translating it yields CASSHALIQDSYSNQPQHF.

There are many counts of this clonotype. CDR3 sequence reads: CATSDLLADTGELFF. CDR3 sequence (DNA): TGTGCCACCAGTGATTTACTAGCGGACACCGGGGAGCTGTTTTTT. The chain is built from TRBV24-1 and TRBJ2-2, with 8 bases matching TRBD2. Per the germline V gene, CDR1 is KGHDR and CDR2 is SFDVKD. The CDR3 length is 15 residues. After removal of 1 base from V and 3 bases from J, the junction contained 0 bases not matched to a gene.

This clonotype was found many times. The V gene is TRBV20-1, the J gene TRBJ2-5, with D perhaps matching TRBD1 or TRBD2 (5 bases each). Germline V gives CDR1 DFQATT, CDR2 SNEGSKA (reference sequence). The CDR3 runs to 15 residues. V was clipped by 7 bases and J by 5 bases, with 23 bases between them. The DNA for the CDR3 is TGCAGTGTCGGGGCATCCCAAAGCCGGAGTGAGACCCAGTACTTC. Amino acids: CSVGASQSRSETQYF.

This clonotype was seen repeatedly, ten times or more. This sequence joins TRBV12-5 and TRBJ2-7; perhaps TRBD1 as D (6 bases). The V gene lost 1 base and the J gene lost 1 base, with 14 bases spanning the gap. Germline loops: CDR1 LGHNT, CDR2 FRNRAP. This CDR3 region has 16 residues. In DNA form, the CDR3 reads TGTGCTAGTGGTTTGGGAGAGGACAGAATGTCCTACGAGCAGTACTTC. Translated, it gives CASGLGEDRMSYEQYF.

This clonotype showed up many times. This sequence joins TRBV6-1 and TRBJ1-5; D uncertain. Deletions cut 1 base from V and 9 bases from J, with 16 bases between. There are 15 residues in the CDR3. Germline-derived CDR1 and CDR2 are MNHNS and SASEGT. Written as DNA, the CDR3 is TGTGCCAGCAGTGAAGAGGAAGCGACGGCGCGGCCCCAGCATTTT. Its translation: CASSEEEATARPQHF.

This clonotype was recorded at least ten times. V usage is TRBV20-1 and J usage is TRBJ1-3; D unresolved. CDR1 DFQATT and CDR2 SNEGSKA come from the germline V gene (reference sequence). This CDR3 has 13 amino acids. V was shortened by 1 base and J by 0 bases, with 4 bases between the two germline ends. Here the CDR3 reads CSARVLSGNTIYF. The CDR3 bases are TGCAGTGCTAGAGTTCTCTCTGGAAACACCATATATTTT.

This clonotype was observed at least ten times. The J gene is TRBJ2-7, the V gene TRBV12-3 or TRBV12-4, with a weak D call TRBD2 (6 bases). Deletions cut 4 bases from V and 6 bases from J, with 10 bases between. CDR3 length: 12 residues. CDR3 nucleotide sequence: TGTGCCAGCAGTTGGTCGGGGGTCGAGCAGTACTTC. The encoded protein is CASSWSGVEQYF.

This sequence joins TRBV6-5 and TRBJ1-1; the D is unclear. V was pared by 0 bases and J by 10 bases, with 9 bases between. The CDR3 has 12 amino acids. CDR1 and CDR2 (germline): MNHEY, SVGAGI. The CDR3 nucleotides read TGTGCCAGCAGTTACTCACCCTTGGGAGCTTTCTTT. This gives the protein CASSYSPLGAFF.

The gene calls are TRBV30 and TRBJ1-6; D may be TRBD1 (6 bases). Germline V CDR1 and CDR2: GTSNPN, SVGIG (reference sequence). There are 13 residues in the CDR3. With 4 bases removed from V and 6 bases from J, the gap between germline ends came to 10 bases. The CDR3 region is CAWTEDSNSPLHF. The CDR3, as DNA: TGTGCCTGGACCGAGGACAGTAATTCACCCCTCCACTTT.

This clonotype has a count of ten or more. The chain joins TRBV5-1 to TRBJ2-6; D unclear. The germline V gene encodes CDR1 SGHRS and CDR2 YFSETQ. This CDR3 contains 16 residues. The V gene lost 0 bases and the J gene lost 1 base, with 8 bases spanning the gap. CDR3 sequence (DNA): TGCGCCAGCAGCTTGGACAGATTATCTGGGGCCAACGTCCTGACTTTC. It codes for CASSLDRLSGANVLTF.

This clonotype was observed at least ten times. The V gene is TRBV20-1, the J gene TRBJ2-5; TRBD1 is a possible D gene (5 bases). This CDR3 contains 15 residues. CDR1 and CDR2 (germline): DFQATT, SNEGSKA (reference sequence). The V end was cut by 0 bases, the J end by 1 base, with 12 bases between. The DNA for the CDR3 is TGCAGTGCTAGAGATATGAAAGGGGCCCAAGAGACCCAGTACTTC. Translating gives CSARDMKGAQETQYF.

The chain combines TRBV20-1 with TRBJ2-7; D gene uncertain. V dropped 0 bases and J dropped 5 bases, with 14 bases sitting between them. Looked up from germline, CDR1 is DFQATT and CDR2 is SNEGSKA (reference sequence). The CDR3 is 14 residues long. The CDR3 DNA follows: TGCAGTGCTAGAGAGGTCCCGAGGACGGACGAGCAGTACTTC. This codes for CSAREVPRTDEQYF.

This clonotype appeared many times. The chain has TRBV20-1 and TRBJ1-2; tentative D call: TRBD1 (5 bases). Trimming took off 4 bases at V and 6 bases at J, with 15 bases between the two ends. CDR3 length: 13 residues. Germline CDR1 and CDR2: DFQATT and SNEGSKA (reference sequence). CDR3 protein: CSATPHGTHGYTF. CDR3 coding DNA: TGCAGTGCTACCCCCCACGGGACCCATGGCTACACCTTC.

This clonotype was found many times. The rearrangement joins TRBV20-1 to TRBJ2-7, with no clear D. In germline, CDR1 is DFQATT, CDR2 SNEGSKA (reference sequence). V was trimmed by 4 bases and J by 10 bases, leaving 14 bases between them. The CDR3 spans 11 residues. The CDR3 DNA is TGCAGTGCTACCACCCCACCGTTTCAGTACTTC. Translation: CSATTPPFQYF.

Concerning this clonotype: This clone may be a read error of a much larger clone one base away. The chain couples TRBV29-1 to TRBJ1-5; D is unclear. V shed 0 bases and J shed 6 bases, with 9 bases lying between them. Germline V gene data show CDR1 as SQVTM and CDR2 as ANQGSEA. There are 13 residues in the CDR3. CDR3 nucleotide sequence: TGCAGCGTTGAAGATGGACCTATTCAGCCCCAGCATTTT. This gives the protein CSVEDGPIQPQHF.